Listed here are 21 T cell receptor beta chains from one sample, sequenced in a study of T-cell memory formation after mild COVID-19. Each CDR3 protein is one row after TCRdb ran MiXCR on the 5' RACE reads. Of approximately 580,000 distinct CDR3 sequences in the sample, roughly 20% are singletons; the top ten hold approximately 13%. Sequencing was carried out using PBMCs or a T cell subset sorted from them (not recorded which). The receptors stem from an adult woman who had mild COVID-19 (a few samples of this study predate the infection). Cell type and time point are not known.

This clonotype occurred a few times. The rearrangement links TRBV18 to TRBJ2-5; D is undetermined. Trimming left V 3 bases short and J 1 base short, with 6 bases between. CDR1 KGHSH and CDR2 LQKENI come from the germline V gene. The CDR3 consists of 13 residues. The CDR3 DNA sequence: TGTGCCAGCTCACCGGCGATCCAAGAGACCCAGTACTTC. Its protein is CASSPAIQETQYF.

The V and J genes are TRBV12-3 or TRBV12-4 and TRBJ2-5; TRBD2 aligns across 7 bases. With V trimmed by 4 bases and J by 10 bases, 3 bases remained unmatched. This CDR3 has 11 amino acids. DNA for the CDR3: TGTGCCAGCAGTTCCGGACTAGACCAGTACTTC. This codes for CASSSGLDQYF.

The chain uses TRBV7-9 and TRBJ2-7; 14 bases line up with TRBD2. CDR1 is SEHNR and CDR2 is FQNEAQ in the germline V gene (reference sequence). J was trimmed by 5 bases and V by 5 bases; bases with no gene match: 2. This CDR3 is built from 14 residues. The CDR3: CASSRLAGGNEQYF. The CDR3, as DNA: TGTGCCAGCAGCAGACTAGCGGGAGGGAACGAGCAGTACTTC.

The sample holds many counts of this clonotype. V gene TRBV18 combines with J gene TRBJ2-7, with 7 bases identical to TRBD1. Germline V gene data show CDR1 as KGHSH and CDR2 as LQKENI. The junction had 2 bases not matched to a gene; V was cut back by 6 bases and J by 0 bases. The CDR3 loop spans 13 amino acids. Here the CDR3 DNA reads TGTGCCAGCTCGGGGGACAGCTCCTACGAGCAGTACTTC. Translated: CASSGDSSYEQYF.

This rearrangement joins TRBV4-2 to TRBJ2-7, with 11 nucleotides matching TRBD2. Germline V gene data show CDR1 as LGHNA and CDR2 as YNFKEQ. J was trimmed by 0 bases and V by 4 bases; bases with no gene match: 11. The length of the CDR3 is 18 residues. In DNA, the CDR3 is TGTGCCAGCAGCCCCGCCGGGACTAGCGGAACGAGCTCCTACGAGCAGTACTTC. Encoded protein: CASSPAGTSGTSSYEQYF.

This chain connects TRBV10-3 to TRBJ2-7, with 12 bases fitting TRBD2. The germline CDR1 and CDR2 sequences are ENHRY and SYGVKD. The J segment lost 6 bases and the V segment lost 6 bases, leaving 6 bases of the junction unmatched. The CDR3 loop spans 14 amino acids. The CDR3 region is CAIRPGLAGPEQYF. CDR3 DNA sequence: TGTGCCATCAGACCGGGACTAGCGGGCCCCGAGCAGTACTTC.

This chain joins TRBV4-1 and TRBJ2-1; the D gene is possibly TRBD1 (5 bases). This CDR3 is 20 amino acids long. CDR1 is MGHRA, CDR2 YSYEKL, per germline. Trimming shortened V by 2 bases and J by 13 bases, and 36 bases separated the two germline ends. This chain's CDR3 is CASSQFGPGRRDSPDGYQFF. In DNA form, the CDR3 reads TGCGCCAGCAGCCAATTCGGTCCCGGCCGAAGAGACAGCCCAGATGGGTATCAGTTCTTC.

This clonotype was picked up a small number of times. The V call is TRBV24-1, the J call TRBJ2-1; 7 bases align to TRBD1. After removal of 4 bases from V and 2 bases from J, the junction contained 7 bases not matched to a gene. The CDR3 is made up of 16 amino acids. Per the germline V gene, CDR1 is KGHDR and CDR2 is SFDVKD. The CDR3 is CATSDPTGVAYNEQFF. CDR3 nucleotides: TGTGCCACCAGTGACCCAACAGGGGTGGCCTACAATGAGCAGTTCTTC.

At least ten counts were recorded for this clonotype. This chain connects TRBV12-3 or TRBV12-4 to TRBJ2-7, with 12 nucleotides matching TRBD1. There are 14 residues in the CDR3. V lost 6 bases to trimming and J lost 2 bases; unmatched junction nucleotides: 2. The chain's CDR3 is CASRGQGATYEQYF. The CDR3 DNA reads as TGTGCCAGCAGGGGACAGGGGGCGACCTACGAGCAGTACTTC.

The rearrangement joins TRBV12-3 or TRBV12-4 to TRBJ1-5; a possible D gene is TRBD1 (5 bases). This CDR3 is built from 14 residues. The V end lost 2 bases, the J end lost 6 bases, and 11 bases lay between the germline ends. CDR3 DNA: TGTGCCAGCAGTTTATCAGGGTATGGTCAGCCCCAGCATTTT. It translates to CASSLSGYGQPQHF.

There are a few counts of this clonotype. Written as DNA, the CDR3 is TGTGCCAGCAGCTTAGAAGCCAGTTTTTCCTACGAGCAGTACTTC. Translated: CASSLEASFSYEQYF. The J gene is TRBJ2-7, the V gene TRBV7-9; no clear D gene. The CDR3 runs 15 residues. V lost 1 base and J 1 base, leaving 11 bases between the germline ends. Germline-derived CDR1 and CDR2 are SEHNR and FQNEAQ (reference sequence).

V and J are TRBV10-3 and TRBJ2-5; the D gene is possibly TRBD2 (6 bases). V gave up 0 bases and J gave up 1 base, with 6 bases separating them. The germline gives CDR1 ENHRY, CDR2 SYGVKD. This CDR3 comprises 14 residues. CDR3 region: CAISESGGQETQYF. The CDR3 region has the DNA TGTGCCATCAGTGAGTCCGGGGGCCAAGAGACCCAGTACTTC.

This clonotype was seen more than once but under ten times. This chain links TRBV9 with TRBJ2-1; D gene uncertain. CDR1 is SGDLS and CDR2 is YYNGEE in the germline V gene. Trimming removed 9 bases at V and 7 bases at J, with 5 bases between. CDR3 length: 9 residues. This CDR3 is CATGNEQFF. DNA of the CDR3: TGTGCCACCGGGAATGAGCAGTTCTTC.

This clonotype was counted only a few times. The chain combines TRBV27 with TRBJ1-5, with 7 bases matching TRBD1. The germline V gene encodes CDR1 MNHEY and CDR2 SMNVEV (reference sequence). After removal of 1 base from V and 5 bases from J, the junction contained 14 bases not matched to a gene. This CDR3 is built from 18 residues. This CDR3 is CASSLFGTTAGGDQPQHF. CDR3 in DNA: TGTGCCAGCAGTTTATTTGGCACGACTGCAGGGGGGGATCAGCCCCAGCATTTT.

This clonotype has more than one count but fewer than ten. The chain uses TRBV5-6 and TRBJ2-1, with D unresolved. The CDR3 runs to 13 residues. Germline lookup yields CDR1 SGHDT and CDR2 YYEEEE. Between the trimmed V and J ends, which lost 4 bases and 5 bases, there was a span of 10 bases. The DNA for the CDR3 is TGTGCCAGCAGCCTGACGGCAAACAATGAGCAGTTCTTC. The encoded protein is CASSLTANNEQFF.

The V and J genes are TRBV2 and TRBJ2-5, with D tentatively TRBD1 or TRBD2 (5 bases each). CDR1 and CDR2 (germline): SNHLY, FYNNEI. The germline V and J ends were trimmed by 9 bases and 12 bases, with 17 bases remaining between them. The CDR3 consists of 11 residues. The CDR3 loop is CASTTGTSKYF. The CDR3 coding sequence is TGTGCCAGTACTACCGGGACCTCCAAGTACTTC. Full variable domain (missing parts from reference TRBV2 and TRBJ2-5): EPEVTQTPSHQVTQMGQEVILRCVPISNHLYFYWYRQILGQKVEFLVSFYNNEISEKSEIFDDQFSVERPDGSNFTLKIRSTKLEDSAMYFCASTTGTSKYFGPGTRLLVL.

This clonotype was detected many times. The genes are TRBV7-8 and TRBJ2-7; 7 bases align to TRBD2. The CDR3 has 11 amino acids. The V and J ends lost 5 bases and 7 bases, in that order; junction bases with no gene match: 2. The germline V gene encodes CDR1 SGHVS and CDR2 FQNEAQ. This chain's CDR3 is CASSVGREQYF. The CDR3 bases are TGTGCCAGCAGCGTCGGGAGGGAGCAGTACTTC.

J is TRBJ2-7 and V is TRBV7-3, with 7 nucleotides matching TRBD2. The J segment lost 2 bases and the V segment lost 5 bases, leaving 6 bases of the junction unmatched. The CDR3 totals 14 residues. Germline V gene sequence: CDR1 SGHTA, CDR2 FQGTGA. The CDR3 DNA reads TGTGCCAGCAGCCCCAGCGGGGCCCCCTACGAGCAGTACTTC. It codes for CASSPSGAPYEQYF. The whole variable domain, remainder taken from reference TRBV7-3 and TRBJ2-7, is GAGVSQTPSNKVTEKGKYVELRCDPISGHTALYWYRQSLGQGPEFLIYFQGTGAADDSGLPNDRFFAVRPEGSVSTLKIQRTERGDSAVYLCASSPSGAPYEQYFGPGTRLTVT.

The chain carries TRBV4-2 and TRBJ2-3, with TRBD2 matching 10 bases. With 0 bases clipped from V and 6 bases from J, the junction kept 3 bases outside the gene matches. Germline loops: CDR1 LGHNA, CDR2 YNFKEQ. The CDR3 runs 15 residues. The CDR3 coding sequence is TGTGCCAGCAGCCAAGATCTAGCGGGGGATGATACGCAGTATTTT. Encoded protein: CASSQDLAGDDTQYF.

The V and J genes are TRBV11-1 and TRBJ2-3; no clear D gene. V lost 1 base, J lost 0 bases, and 8 bases lay in between. Germline values: CDR1 SGHAT, CDR2 FQDESV (reference sequence). This CDR3 region has 15 residues. The CDR3 region has the DNA TGTGCCAGCAGCTTAGTAACATCTAGCACAGATACGCAGTATTTT. Residues: CASSLVTSSTDTQYF.

V usage is TRBV4-1 and J usage is TRBJ2-2; tentatively, D is TRBD1 (5 bases). The CDR3 spans 16 residues. The germline gives CDR1 MGHRA, CDR2 YSYEKL. V was pared by 0 bases and J by 6 bases, with 14 bases between. This CDR3 reads CASSQDPMGLAGELFF. The CDR3 coding sequence is TGCGCCAGCAGCCAAGACCCTATGGGGCTGGCCGGGGAGCTGTTTTTT.